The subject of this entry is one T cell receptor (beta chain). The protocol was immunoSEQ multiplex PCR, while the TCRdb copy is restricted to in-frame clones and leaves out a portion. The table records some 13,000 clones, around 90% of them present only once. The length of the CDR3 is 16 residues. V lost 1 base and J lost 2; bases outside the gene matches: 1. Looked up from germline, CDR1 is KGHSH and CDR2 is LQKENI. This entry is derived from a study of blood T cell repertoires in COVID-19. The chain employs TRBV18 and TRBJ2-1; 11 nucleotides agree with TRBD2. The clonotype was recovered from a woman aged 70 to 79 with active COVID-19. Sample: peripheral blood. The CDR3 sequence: CASSPLAGGPYNEQFF. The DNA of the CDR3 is TGTGCCAGCTCACCACTAGCGGGAGGGCCCTACAATGAGCAGTTCTTC.